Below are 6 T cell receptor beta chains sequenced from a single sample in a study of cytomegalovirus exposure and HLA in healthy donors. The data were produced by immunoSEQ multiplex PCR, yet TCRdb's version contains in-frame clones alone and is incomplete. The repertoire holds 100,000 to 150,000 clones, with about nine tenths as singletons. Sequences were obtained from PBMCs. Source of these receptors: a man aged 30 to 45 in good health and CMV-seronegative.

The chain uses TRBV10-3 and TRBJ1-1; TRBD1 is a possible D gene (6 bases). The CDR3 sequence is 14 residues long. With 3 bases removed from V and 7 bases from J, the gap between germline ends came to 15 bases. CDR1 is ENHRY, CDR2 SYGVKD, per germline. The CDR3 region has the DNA TGTGCCATCAGTGATCGAGGGGGTATGGGTGAAGCTTTCTTT. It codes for CAISDRGGMGEAFF.

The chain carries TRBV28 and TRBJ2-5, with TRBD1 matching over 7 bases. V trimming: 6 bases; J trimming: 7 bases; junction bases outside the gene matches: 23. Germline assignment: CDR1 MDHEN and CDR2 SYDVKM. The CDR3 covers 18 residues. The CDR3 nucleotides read TGTGCCAGCAGCCTAGTTTCCGGGACAGATCTTTTCGAACGGACCCAGTACTTC. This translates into CASSLVSGTDLFERTQYF.

The CDR3 nucleotides read TGTGCCAGCAGCGTAGTTGACGGGGGTACCTATGGCTACACCTTC. It translates to CASSVVDGGTYGYTF. This sequence joins TRBV9 and TRBJ1-2, with D possibly matching TRBD1 (5 bases). The CDR3 contains 15 residues. V was clipped by 0 bases and J by 4 bases, with 13 bases between them. Germline assignment: CDR1 SGDLS and CDR2 YYNGEE.

The CDR3 DNA is TGTGCCAGCAGTACTAACCCGGCGAACTATGGCTACACCTTC. Encoded protein: CASSTNPANYGYTF. The chain combines TRBV28 with TRBJ1-2; D gene uncertain. The V end lost 5 bases, the J end lost 2 bases, and 12 bases lay between the germline ends. Germline values: CDR1 MDHEN, CDR2 SYDVKM. This CDR3 has 14 amino acids.

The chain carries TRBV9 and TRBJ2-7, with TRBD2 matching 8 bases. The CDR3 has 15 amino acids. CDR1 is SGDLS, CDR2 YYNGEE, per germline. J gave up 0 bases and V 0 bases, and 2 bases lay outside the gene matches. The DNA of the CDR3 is TGTGCCAGCAGCGTAGGCCTAGCGGGCTCCTACGAGCAGTACTTC. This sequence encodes CASSVGLAGSYEQYF.

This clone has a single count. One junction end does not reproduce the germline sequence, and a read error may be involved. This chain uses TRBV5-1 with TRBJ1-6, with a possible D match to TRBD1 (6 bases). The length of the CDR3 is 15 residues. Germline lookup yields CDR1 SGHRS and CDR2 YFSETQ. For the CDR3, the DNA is TGTGCCAGCAGCTTGATAGACAGGCAGAATTCACCCCTCCACTTT. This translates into CASSLIDRQNSPLHF.